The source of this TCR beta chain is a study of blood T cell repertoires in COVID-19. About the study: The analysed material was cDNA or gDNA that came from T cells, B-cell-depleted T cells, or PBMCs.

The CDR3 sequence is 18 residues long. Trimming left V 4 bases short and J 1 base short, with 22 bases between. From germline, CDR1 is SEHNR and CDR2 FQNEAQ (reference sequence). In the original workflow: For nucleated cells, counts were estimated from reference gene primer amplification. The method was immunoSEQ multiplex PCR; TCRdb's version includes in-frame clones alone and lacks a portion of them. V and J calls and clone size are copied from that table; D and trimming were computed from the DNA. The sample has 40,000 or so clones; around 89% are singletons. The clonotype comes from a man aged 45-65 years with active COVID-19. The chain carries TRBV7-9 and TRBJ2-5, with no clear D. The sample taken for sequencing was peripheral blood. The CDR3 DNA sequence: TGTGCCAGCAGCTCCCGAAACAGAAGACCGAACTCCCAAGAGACCCAGTACTTC. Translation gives CASSSRNRRPNSQETQYF.